Listed here is a single T cell receptor (beta chain). Recruits, aged roughly 18 to 100 years, lived in under 25 US areas. All recovered Cohort 3 donors got two negative PCRs, got clearance, or saw symptom resolution. This CDR3 region has 15 residues. CDR1 and CDR2 from the germline V gene are LNHDA and SQIVND (reference sequence). J gave up 0 bases and V 3 bases, and 4 bases lay outside the gene matches. The data were obtained in a study of blood T cell repertoires in COVID-19. Measured with immunoSEQ multiplex PCR; TCRdb has only the in-frame clones, and not every one. The sample records about 160,000 clones, about 86% being singletons.

The chain joins TRBV19 to TRBJ2-7; 8 positions match TRBD2. The sequencing input was PBMCs or T cells enriched from blood (not recorded which). This receptor was identified in a man aged 50 to 59 who had recovered from COVID-19. CDR3 bases: TGTGCCAGTAGTATCGAGCGGGGGACCTCCTACGAGCAGTACTTC. The encoded protein is CASSIERGTSYEQYF.